Reported below is one TCR beta chain. Trimming stripped 7 bases from V and 2 bases from J, with 13 bases between. This CDR3 is 14 amino acids long. One entry per CDR3 protein results from TCRdb running MiXCR on the 5' RACE reads. Of 450,000 to 600,000 distinct CDR3 sequences in the sample, about a fifth were seen once. The source of the sample is a study of identical twins. The data also belong to a second study, concerning yellow fever vaccine responses in identical twins.

This TCR derives from a woman under 30 in good health. The sample consisted of CD4+ T cells sorted from blood. This sequence joins TRBV12-3 or TRBV12-4 and TRBJ2-3; D is unresolved. The chain's CDR3 is CASTIGPYTDTQYF. The CDR3 coding sequence is TGTGCCAGCACCATAGGGCCGTACACAGATACGCAGTATTTT.